The 16 T cell receptor beta chains below all came from one sample that was sequenced in a study of blood T cell repertoires in COVID-19. TCRdb's table, derived via immunoSEQ multiplex PCR, lists solely in-frame clones and lacks some. The sample yields 150,000 to 200,000 clones, 70% to 85% seen once. Sequencing used peripheral blood. The receptors were sampled from a woman in her 30s with acute or convalescent COVID-19.

The rearrangement uses TRBV7-2 and TRBJ1-1; TRBD1 is a possible D gene (6 bases). The CDR3 runs to 15 residues. Germline V gene sequence: CDR1 SGHTA, CDR2 FQGNSA. V was pared by 7 bases and J by 0 bases, with 15 bases between. CDR3 sequence (DNA): TGTGCCAGCAAAAAACCACAGGGCTTGAACACTGAAGCTTTCTTT. Protein sequence: CASKKPQGLNTEAFF.

The chain carries TRBV10-3 and TRBJ1-1; D ambiguous. The CDR3 runs 13 residues. The germline V and J ends were trimmed by 8 bases and 0 bases, with 10 bases remaining between them. Per the germline V gene, CDR1 is ENHRY and CDR2 is SYGVKD. Here the CDR3 DNA reads TGTGCCATCGATGAGGGAATGAACACTGAAGCTTTCTTT. Translation: CAIDEGMNTEAFF.

A note on this clone: The germline gene is not matched at one end of the junction; a read error may be the cause. The chain carries TRBV6-4 and TRBJ2-7; no reliable D call. The length of the CDR3 is 10 residues. Germline values: CDR1 MRHNA, CDR2 SNTAGT. The CDR3 loop reads CASTYRVPPF. The CDR3 DNA follows: TGTGCCAGCACCTATCGGGTCCCTCCTTTC.

The genes are TRBV5-1 and TRBJ1-6; D possibly corresponds to TRBD1 (6 bases). V lost 0 bases and J 7 bases, leaving 14 bases between the germline ends. CDR3 length equals 16 residues. Germline V gene lookup returns CDR1 SGHRS and CDR2 YFSETQ. The CDR3 reads CASSLAFGQRNSPLHF. CDR3 sequence (DNA): TGCGCCAGCAGCTTGGCGTTCGGACAGAGAAATTCACCCCTCCACTTT. Full variable domain (remainder filled in from reference TRBV5-1 and TRBJ1-6): KAGVTQTPRYLIKTRGQQVTLSCSPISGHRSVSWYQQTPGQGLQFLFEYFSETQRNKGNFPGRFSGRQFSNSRSEMNVSTLELGDSALYLCASSLAFGQRNSPLHFGNGTRLTVT.

The chain combines TRBV4-3 with TRBJ2-7; D is perhaps TRBD2 (6 bases). Germline lookup yields CDR1 LGHNA and CDR2 YSLEER. V lost 0 bases and J 0 bases, leaving 12 bases between the germline ends. The CDR3 has 16 amino acids. CDR3 in DNA: TGCGCCAGCAGCCAAGAACGACACGGGGGCTCCTACGAGCAGTACTTC. As protein: CASSQERHGGSYEQYF.

The chain recombines TRBV19 with TRBJ2-1; 10 nucleotides line up with TRBD2. The CDR3 has 15 amino acids. V was clipped by 5 bases and J by 3 bases; unmatched bases: 4. Germline CDR1 reads LNHDA; CDR2 reads SQIVND (reference sequence). As DNA, the CDR3 is TGTGCCAGTAGTTCCCGACTAGCGGGCTACAATGAGCAGTTCTTC. Amino acid sequence: CASSSRLAGYNEQFF.

This chain connects TRBV19 to TRBJ1-5; perhaps TRBD1 as D (6 bases). This CDR3 contains 15 residues. From germline, CDR1 is LNHDA and CDR2 SQIVND (reference sequence). V lost 6 bases to trimming and J lost 4 bases, with 16 bases between them. The CDR3 is CASSIQGTRNQPQHF. As DNA, the CDR3 is TGTGCCAGTAGCATACAGGGAACGAGGAATCAGCCCCAGCATTTT.

This rearrangement joins TRBV4-1 to TRBJ2-2, with TRBD2 identical over 9 bases. Germline loops: CDR1 MGHRA, CDR2 YSYEKL. Trimming cost V 10 bases and J 3 bases; bases outside gene matches: 12. This CDR3 region has 16 residues. The CDR3 here is CATGFGGGAYTGELFF. The CDR3 DNA follows: TGCGCCACGGGCTTTGGCGGGGGGGCCTACACCGGGGAGCTGTTTTTT.

The chain couples TRBV27 to TRBJ2-7; 11 positions agree with TRBD1. J lost 2 bases, V lost 7 bases, and 10 bases had no gene match. The CDR3 totals 16 residues. Per germline, CDR1 MNHEY and CDR2 SMNVEV (reference sequence). CDR3 coding DNA: TGTGCCAGCATCCCTAGACCGGGACAGGGGGCCTACGAGCAGTACTTC. Translation gives CASIPRPGQGAYEQYF.

The V call is TRBV15, the J call TRBJ2-2, with D maybe TRBD1 (6 bases). The CDR3 is made up of 16 amino acids. Germline values: CDR1 LNHNV, CDR2 YYDKDF (reference sequence). V lost 2 bases and J lost 2, with 12 bases in between. The CDR3 protein is CATSRLGHFNTGELFF. CDR3 in DNA: TGTGCCACCAGCAGATTGGGACACTTCAACACCGGGGAGCTGTTTTTT. The variable domain in full, completed from reference TRBV15 and TRBJ2-2, reads DAMVIQNPRYQVTQFGKPVTLSCSQTLNHNVMYWYQQKSSQAPKLLFHYYDKDFNNEADTPDNFQSRRPNTSFCFLDIRSPGLGDTAMYLCATSRLGHFNTGELFFGEGSRLTVL.

The chain employs TRBV3-1 (or the pseudogene TRBV3-2) and TRBJ2-5; 7 positions match TRBD1. Germline-derived CDR1 and CDR2 are LGHDT and YNNKEL (reference sequence). The CDR3 is made up of 17 amino acids. With 0 bases clipped from V and 1 base from J, the junction kept 8 bases outside the gene matches. Here the CDR3 DNA reads TGTGCCAGCAGCCAAGATGGGGTTAAGGGGGCCCAAGAGACCCAGTACTTC. Protein: CASSQDGVKGAQETQYF.

The J gene is TRBJ2-1, the V gene TRBV5-1, with a possible D match to TRBD1 (5 bases). V lost 0 bases and J lost 5, with 9 bases in between. The germline CDR1 and CDR2 sequences are SGHRS and YFSETQ. The CDR3 spans 14 residues. CDR3 bases: TGCGCCAGCAGCTTGGGCAGGGATAACAATGAGCAGTTCTTC. This sequence encodes CASSLGRDNNEQFF.

The V call is TRBV6-5, the J call TRBJ1-6, with D unresolved. This CDR3 is 14 amino acids long. Germline CDR1 MNHEY, CDR2 SVGAGI. Trimming removed 4 bases at V and 10 bases at J, with 14 bases between. The CDR3 is CASSFSPPGSPLHF. CDR3 coding DNA: TGTGCCAGCAGTTTCAGCCCTCCGGGATCACCCCTCCACTTT.

The chain combines TRBV9 with TRBJ1-4; 9 bases are a match to TRBD1. The V segment lost 4 bases and the J segment 5 bases; nucleotides outside the gene matches: 3. Germline assignment: CDR1 SGDLS and CDR2 YYNGEE. The CDR3 is 14 amino acids. CDR3 residues: CASSIQGANEKLFF. The CDR3 DNA follows: TGTGCCAGCAGCATACAGGGGGCGAATGAAAAACTGTTTTTT. The full variable domain, in which reference TRBV9 and TRBJ1-4 provide the parts outside the CDR3, is DSGVTQTPKHLITATGQRVTLRCSPRSGDLSVYWYQQSLDQGLQFLIQYYNGEERAKGNILERFSAQQFPDLHSELNLSSLELGDSALYFCASSIQGANEKLFFGSGTQLSVL.

As concerns this clone: Relative to the germline gene, one junction end is altered; a read error may explain this. The gene calls are TRBV9 and TRBJ2-2; D unresolved. CDR3 size: 14 residues. Germline CDR1 reads SGDLS; CDR2 reads YYNGEE. In nucleotides, the CDR3 is TGTGCCAGCAGCCCTCTCCTCAACAGCGGGGAGCTGTTTTTT. Amino acids: CASSPLLNSGELFF.

The chain uses TRBV3-1 (or the pseudogene TRBV3-2) and TRBJ1-2; tentative D call: TRBD1 (6 bases). The CDR3 consists of 11 residues. Germline V gives CDR1 LGHDT, CDR2 YNNKEL (reference sequence). V lost 6 bases to trimming and J lost 7 bases, with 9 bases between them. The CDR3 protein is CASSNRAGYTF. The CDR3 region has the DNA TGTGCCAGCAGTAACAGGGCTGGCTACACCTTC.